Below, 3 T cell receptor beta chains from the same sample are listed, as sequenced in a study of CD8+CD57+ T cells in acquired aplastic anemia. Individuals selected for sequencing had exhibited CD8+CD57+ cell expansion on flow cytometry. Genomic DNA served as template for TCR beta VDJ and CDR3 profiling. TCRdb recomputed calls from the reads with MiXCR, one row per CDR3 protein. The table shows 450,000 to 550,000 distinct CDR3 sequences, with under 40% occurring only once. Sequencing was performed on sorted CD4+, CD8+, or CD8+CD57+ T cells (not recorded which) from PBMCs. Source of these receptors: a human donor with aplastic anemia.

The chain links TRBV19 to TRBJ2-3; D not resolved. The V end lost 2 bases, the J end lost 2 bases, and 14 bases lay between the germline ends. CDR1 and CDR2 from the germline V gene are LNHDA and SQIVND (reference sequence). The CDR3 is made up of 16 amino acids. CDR3 protein: CASSISMLVNTDTQYF. The CDR3 coding sequence is TGTGCCAGTAGTATATCCATGTTAGTTAACACAGATACGCAGTATTTT.

V usage is TRBV7-2 and J usage is TRBJ1-2; no definite D call. The CDR3 is 15 amino acids. Germline V gene lookup returns CDR1 SGHTA and CDR2 FQGNSA. Trimming removed 2 bases at V and 2 bases at J, with 12 bases between. This chain's CDR3 is CASSLQTPLNYGYTF. CDR3 coding DNA: TGTGCCAGCAGCTTACAGACACCTCTAAACTATGGCTACACCTTC.

J is TRBJ2-7 and V is TRBV7-6, with D unclear. The CDR3 totals 14 residues. Trimming left V 4 bases short and J 3 bases short, with 13 bases between. Looked up from germline, CDR1 is SGHVS and CDR2 is FNYEAQ. Here the CDR3 reads CASSYPPFDYEQYF. In DNA, the CDR3 is TGTGCCAGCAGCTATCCCCCCTTCGACTACGAGCAGTACTTC.